What follows describes a single T cell receptor (beta chain). Its antigen remains unknown. These data belong to a study of cytomegalovirus exposure and HLA in healthy donors. The wider study: Tens of millions of unique TCRs, all from HLA-typed donors, were included in an early release of the data. Study-level findings and limits: A later analysis linked a missense DCLRE1C variant to TCR beta V- and J-gene trimming. Fewer N-insertions than the roughly 650-donor mean were reportedly shown by an Asian-associated ancestry cluster in a later analysis.

In the PCR, 60 Vbeta and 13 Jbeta primers were used. In the original workflow: Later reanalysis found around 74 million unique TCR beta chains, around 9.9 million of them shared. Produced via immunoSEQ multiplex PCR; TCRdb's table is partial and in-frame only. V and J calls and clone size are copied from that table; D and trimming were computed from the DNA. Of 90,000 to 140,000 clones listed, about four fifths were seen once; the top ten hold approximately 2%. The CDR3 extends over 15 amino acids. V shed 6 bases and J 2 bases; nucleotides not matched to a gene: 8. Germline lookup yields CDR1 MGHRA and CDR2 YSYEKL.

This rearrangement joins TRBV4-1 to TRBJ2-7; TRBD2 agrees at 9 bases. Sequencing input: PBMCs. The source of this sequence is a man aged 30 to 39 in good health and CMV-seronegative. The DNA for the CDR3 is TGCGCCAGCAGTCGCCTAGCGGGGTTCGCCTACGAGCAGTACTTC. Residues: CASSRLAGFAYEQYF.